This is a list of T cell receptor beta chains from one sample in a study of shared clonotypes between healthy human individuals. Profiled with immunoSEQ multiplex PCR; TCRdb holds only in-frame clones, not every one. The table has around 500,000 clones, around 79% seen once. The sample consisted of PBMCs. The origin of the receptors is a woman aged 40 to 55 in good health. Some clones in this sample may be carry-over from other donors' samples. CDR3s include the opening cysteine and the closing phenylalanine or tryptophan. The D gene is left open where the match is weak. Some rows mark clone size as missing; the rest say once, few, many or name a class of expanded clone.

j_call: TRBJ2-1; clone_size: .; v_call: TRBV14; d_call: TRBD2; cdr3_nt: TGTGCCAGCAGCCAAGTCGGGGGGGTCTTTGAGCAGTTCTTC; cdr3_aa: CASSQVGGVFEQFF
j_call: TRBJ1-1; clone_size: once; v_call: TRBV5-1; d_call: .; cdr3_nt: TGCGCCAGCAGCTCCCTGGGACCGGAGGTCACTGAAGCTTTCTTT; cdr3_aa: CASSSLGPEVTEAFF
j_call: TRBJ2-2; clone_size: many; v_call: TRBV9; d_call: .; cdr3_nt: TGTGCCAGCAGCGTAGAGGGGACCGCGGGGGAGCTGTTTTTT; cdr3_aa: CASSVEGTAGELFF
j_call: TRBJ2-5; clone_size: .; v_call: TRBV27; d_call: TRBD2; cdr3_nt: TGTGCCAGCAGTCTAGCTAGCGGGAAATACGGAGAGACCCAGTACTTC; cdr3_aa: CASSLASGKYGETQYF
j_call: TRBJ2-7; clone_size: .; v_call: TRBV27; d_call: .; cdr3_nt: TGTGCCAGCGCGTGGCAGCCGTCCTACGAGCAGTACTTC; cdr3_aa: CASAWQPSYEQYF
j_call: TRBJ2-5; clone_size: .; v_call: TRBV14; d_call: TRBD2; cdr3_nt: TGTGCCAGCAGCCAAGAGTCTGGGAGGGCCAGAGAGACCCAGTACTTC; cdr3_aa: CASSQESGRARETQYF
j_call: TRBJ1-2; clone_size: .; v_call: TRBV9; d_call: .; cdr3_nt: TGTGCCAGCAGCGTAGGAGTTTTTACGGGCAGGGATTCCTATGGCTACACCTTC; cdr3_aa: CASSVGVFTGRDSYGYTF
j_call: TRBJ2-3; clone_size: .; v_call: TRBV28; d_call: TRBD2; cdr3_nt: TGTGCCAGCAGTTTAGGAGCGGGAGGGCCCACAGATACGCAGTATTTT; cdr3_aa: CASSLGAGGPTDTQYF
j_call: TRBJ2-2; clone_size: .; v_call: TRBV7-6; d_call: .; cdr3_nt: TGTGCCAGCAGTCGGCAGCAGAACACCGGGGAGCTGTTTTTT; cdr3_aa: CASSRQQNTGELFF
j_call: TRBJ2-7; clone_size: .; v_call: TRBV6-5; d_call: .; cdr3_nt: TGTGCCAGCAGTTACTCGGGGGGGCACGAGCAGTACTTC; cdr3_aa: CASSYSGGHEQYF
j_call: TRBJ2-1; clone_size: .; v_call: TRBV11-2; d_call: .; cdr3_nt: TGTGCCAGCAGCTTCACGACCGACTACAATGAGCAGTTCTTC; cdr3_aa: CASSFTTDYNEQFF
j_call: TRBJ1-5; clone_size: .; v_call: TRBV7-2; d_call: .; cdr3_nt: TGTGCCAGCAGCTTATGGGGGGGCGTCAATCAGCCCCAGCATTTT; cdr3_aa: CASSLWGGVNQPQHF
j_call: TRBJ2-7; clone_size: .; v_call: TRBV7-1; d_call: TRBD2; cdr3_nt: TGTGCCAGCAGCTTGGGACTAGCGGGAGCTAAGTTGGACGAGCAGTACTTC; cdr3_aa: CASSLGLAGAKLDEQYF
j_call: TRBJ1-2; clone_size: .; v_call: TRBV6-1; d_call: .; cdr3_nt: TGTGCCAGCAGGATAGACAGCCACTATGGCTACACCTTC; cdr3_aa: CASRIDSHYGYTF
j_call: TRBJ2-1; clone_size: .; v_call: TRBV6-1; d_call: .; cdr3_nt: TGTGCCAGCAGTACCCAAGCGGGTGGCTACAATGAGCAGTTCTTC; cdr3_aa: CASSTQAGGYNEQFF
j_call: TRBJ2-7; clone_size: .; v_call: TRBV28; d_call: .; cdr3_nt: TGTGCCAGCAGTTTAGACTCCCACGAGCAGTACTTC; cdr3_aa: CASSLDSHEQYF
j_call: TRBJ2-1; clone_size: few; v_call: TRBV6-6; d_call: TRBD2; cdr3_nt: TGTGCCAGCAACCCGGAGGGAGGGAATAATGAGCAGTTCTTC; cdr3_aa: CASNPEGGNNEQFF
j_call: TRBJ1-2; clone_size: once; v_call: TRBV28; d_call: .; cdr3_nt: TGTGCCAGCAGTTTAGCCCAAAAGATGCTCTATGGCTACACCTTC; cdr3_aa: CASSLAQKMLYGYTF
j_call: TRBJ2-3; clone_size: .; v_call: TRBV9; d_call: .; cdr3_nt: TGTGCCAGCAGCGTAGGGGCGGGACTGGACACAGATACGCAGTATTTT; cdr3_aa: CASSVGAGLDTDTQYF
j_call: TRBJ2-5; clone_size: few; v_call: TRBV29-1; d_call: TRBD2; cdr3_nt: TGCAGCGTCGGACTAGCTCAAGAGACCCAGTACTTC; cdr3_aa: CSVGLAQETQYF
j_call: TRBJ2-7; clone_size: .; v_call: TRBV4-2; d_call: TRBD2; cdr3_nt: TGTGCCAGCAGCCAAGATGGGACTAGCGGGCCCTACGAGCAGTACTTC; cdr3_aa: CASSQDGTSGPYEQYF
j_call: TRBJ2-3; clone_size: .; v_call: TRBV5-1; d_call: .; cdr3_nt: TGCGCCAGCAGCTTGGAACAGGCAGATACGCAGTATTTT; cdr3_aa: CASSLEQADTQYF
j_call: TRBJ2-2; clone_size: .; v_call: TRBV10-3; d_call: .; cdr3_nt: TGTGCCATCAGTGTGACAGAGGGAAGGCGAATGGTGGGGCCCGGGGAGCTGTTTTTT; cdr3_aa: CAISVTEGRRMVGPGELFF
j_call: TRBJ2-1; clone_size: .; v_call: TRBV27; d_call: .; cdr3_nt: TGTGCCAGCAGTTTACTCTCCCTGGCAGCTGACTACAATGAGCAGTTCTTC; cdr3_aa: CASSLLSLAADYNEQFF
j_call: TRBJ2-6; clone_size: .; v_call: TRBV2; d_call: .; cdr3_nt: TGTGCCAGCAGGACAAGTAGTTCTGGGGCCAACGTCCTGACTTTC; cdr3_aa: CASRTSSSGANVLTF
j_call: TRBJ1-1; clone_size: .; v_call: TRBV7-9; d_call: .; cdr3_nt: TGTGCCAGCAGCATACGAGGCGGCAGGAGGAACACTGAAGCTTTCTTT; cdr3_aa: CASSIRGGRRNTEAFF
j_call: TRBJ2-5; clone_size: .; v_call: TRBV6-1; d_call: TRBD1; cdr3_nt: TGTGCCAGCAGTGAAGTGGGACAGATGAGGGAGACCCAGTACTTC; cdr3_aa: CASSEVGQMRETQYF
j_call: TRBJ2-1; clone_size: .; v_call: TRBV19; d_call: TRBD2; cdr3_nt: TGTGCCAGTAGAGTACTAGCGGGAGTTAATGAGCAGTTCTTC; cdr3_aa: CASRVLAGVNEQFF
j_call: TRBJ1-2; clone_size: .; v_call: TRBV28; d_call: TRBD1; cdr3_nt: TGTGCCAGCAGGGGACAGGGGGCGCCTGGCTACACCTTC; cdr3_aa: CASRGQGAPGYTF
j_call: TRBJ2-7; clone_size: .; v_call: TRBV7-3; d_call: .; cdr3_nt: TGTGCCAGCAGCTTCGGTCTGGGGGGCGAGCAGTACTTC; cdr3_aa: CASSFGLGGEQYF
j_call: TRBJ2-7; clone_size: .; v_call: TRBV7-6; d_call: .; cdr3_nt: TGTGCCAGCAGCTTGGGGACGGCCCCAGGGCAGTACTTC; cdr3_aa: CASSLGTAPGQYF
j_call: TRBJ2-6; clone_size: few; v_call: TRBV6-4; d_call: .; cdr3_nt: TGTGCCAGCAGTGACTCAGGAAGCTCTGGGGCCAACGTCCTGACTTTC; cdr3_aa: CASSDSGSSGANVLTF
j_call: TRBJ2-1; clone_size: .; v_call: TRBV11-2; d_call: .; cdr3_nt: TGTGCCAGCAGCTTAAGGAGCGGCTCCCTCGGTTACAATGAGCAGTTCTTC; cdr3_aa: CASSLRSGSLGYNEQFF
j_call: TRBJ1-1; clone_size: .; v_call: TRBV30; d_call: .; cdr3_nt: TGTGCCTGGCGTTATGAGCTCTTGAACACTGAAGCTTTCTTT; cdr3_aa: CAWRYELLNTEAFF
j_call: TRBJ1-4; clone_size: .; v_call: TRBV28; d_call: TRBD1; cdr3_nt: TGTGCCAGCAGTAAACCGGGACAGGGGGCTGAAAAACTGTTTTTT; cdr3_aa: CASSKPGQGAEKLFF
j_call: TRBJ2-2; clone_size: .; v_call: TRBV6-1; d_call: TRBD1; cdr3_nt: TGTGCCAGCAGTCTCAGGGGGCGCTTTACCGGGGAGCTGTTTTTT; cdr3_aa: CASSLRGRFTGELFF
j_call: TRBJ2-5; clone_size: .; v_call: TRBV11-2; d_call: TRBD2; cdr3_nt: TGTGCCAGCAGCTTGCGGAGCGGGAGAGAAGAGACCCAGTACTTC; cdr3_aa: CASSLRSGREETQYF
j_call: TRBJ2-3; clone_size: .; v_call: TRBV4-2; d_call: .; cdr3_nt: TGTGCCAGCAGCCAAGACATAGGGCAGGGGCGCACAGATACGCAGTATTTT; cdr3_aa: CASSQDIGQGRTDTQYF
j_call: TRBJ1-4; clone_size: .; v_call: TRBV30; d_call: TRBD1; cdr3_nt: TGTGCCTGGAGTGTTGGGGGACAGGGGAACGAAAAACTGTTTTTT; cdr3_aa: CAWSVGGQGNEKLFF
j_call: TRBJ2-7; clone_size: .; v_call: TRBV28; d_call: TRBD2; cdr3_nt: TGTGCCAGCTCCCCCCCCACGGGGAGGGGCTCCTACGAGCAGTACTTC; cdr3_aa: CASSPPTGRGSYEQYF
j_call: TRBJ1-4; clone_size: .; v_call: TRBV7-9; d_call: .; cdr3_nt: TGTGCCAGCAGCGACCCTGGCCCCGGCATTGAAAAACTGTTTTTT; cdr3_aa: CASSDPGPGIEKLFF
j_call: TRBJ2-1; clone_size: .; v_call: TRBV6-6; d_call: .; cdr3_nt: TGTGCCAGCAGTTACCAGCAGGGCGGGAATGAGCAGTTCTTC; cdr3_aa: CASSYQQGGNEQFF
j_call: TRBJ1-3; clone_size: .; v_call: TRBV19; d_call: .; cdr3_nt: TGTGCCAGTACCTCAGACACCACTGGAGGAAACACCATATATTTT; cdr3_aa: CASTSDTTGGNTIYF
j_call: TRBJ2-1; clone_size: .; v_call: TRBV5-4; d_call: TRBD2; cdr3_nt: TGTGCCAGCAGCTCCGACAGACTAGCGGTCAATGAGCAGTTCTTC; cdr3_aa: CASSSDRLAVNEQFF
j_call: TRBJ2-7; clone_size: once; v_call: TRBV7-6; d_call: TRBD2; cdr3_nt: TGTGCCTCCAGCACCGCGTCTAGCGGGGTGCTCGAGCAGTACTTC; cdr3_aa: CASSTASSGVLEQYF
j_call: TRBJ2-5; clone_size: few; v_call: TRBV2; d_call: TRBD2; cdr3_nt: TGTGCCAGCAGAGACGAGACTAGCGGCCCTCAAGAGACCCAGTACTTC; cdr3_aa: CASRDETSGPQETQYF
j_call: TRBJ2-2; clone_size: .; v_call: TRBV7-3; d_call: .; cdr3_nt: TGTGCCAGCAGCTTACTGGGTTTCGGGGAGCTGTTTTTT; cdr3_aa: CASSLLGFGELFF
j_call: TRBJ2-3; clone_size: once; v_call: TRBV7-2; d_call: .; cdr3_nt: TGTGCCAGCAGCTTAGTGGCCAGGAAGGGCACAGATACGCAGTATTTT; cdr3_aa: CASSLVARKGTDTQYF
j_call: TRBJ1-3; clone_size: .; v_call: TRBV5-4; d_call: .; cdr3_nt: TGTGCCAGCAGCTTGCAGGGACCTGGAAACACCATATATTTT; cdr3_aa: CASSLQGPGNTIYF
j_call: TRBJ2-3; clone_size: .; v_call: TRBV5-1; d_call: .; cdr3_nt: TGCGCCAGCAGCTTCGGTGAAACAGATACGCAGTATTTT; cdr3_aa: CASSFGETDTQYF
j_call: TRBJ1-1; clone_size: .; v_call: TRBV2; d_call: TRBD1; cdr3_nt: TGTGCCAGCAGTTGGGACAGGAGGACTTTCTTT; cdr3_aa: CASSWDRRTFF